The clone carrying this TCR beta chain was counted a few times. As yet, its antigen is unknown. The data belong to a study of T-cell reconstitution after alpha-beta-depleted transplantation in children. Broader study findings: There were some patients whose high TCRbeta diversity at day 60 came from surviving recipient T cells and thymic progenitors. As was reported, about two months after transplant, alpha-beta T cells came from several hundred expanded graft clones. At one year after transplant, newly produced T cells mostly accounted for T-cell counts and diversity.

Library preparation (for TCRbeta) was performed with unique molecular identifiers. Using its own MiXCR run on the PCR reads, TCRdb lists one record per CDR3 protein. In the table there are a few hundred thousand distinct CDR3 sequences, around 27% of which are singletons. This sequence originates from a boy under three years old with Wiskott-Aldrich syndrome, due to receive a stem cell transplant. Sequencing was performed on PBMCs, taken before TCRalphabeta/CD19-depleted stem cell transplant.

CDR3 sequence reads: CASSVRLAGETQYF. CDR3 DNA sequence: TGTGCCAGCAGCGTAAGACTAGCGGGAGAGACCCAGTACTTC. V usage is TRBV9 and J usage is TRBJ2-5; 10 nucleotides match TRBD2. The CDR3 runs 14 residues. V was clipped by 1 base and J by 4 bases; unmatched bases: 1. Germline V lookup: CDR1 SGDLS, CDR2 YYNGEE.